This TCR beta chain was recorded in a study of cytomegalovirus exposure and HLA in healthy donors (dated by TCRdb to about 2017). Regarding the complete study: An earlier analysis of roughly 500 of the donors reported approximately 270 Gb of sequence data and roughly 100 million unique TCR beta sequences from about 179 million T cells. About 280 gigabases of sequencing data and roughly 80 million unique TCR sequences made up an early release that covered some 640 HLA-typed donors. Among the roughly 430 genotyped donors, around 81% belonged to the genetic ancestry cluster associated with self-reported Caucasian donors. The study was designed to test whether signatures of past pathogen exposure could be identified by cataloging public T cell receptors. The study profiled the T cell repertoires of hundreds of subjects by immunosequencing and related them to cytomegalovirus serostatus. In addition to the first cohort of 666 subjects, a separate validation cohort of approximately 130 different subjects was used. To predict cytomegalovirus infection status, the study combined high-throughput TCR immunosequencing, statistical association of individual TCRs with disease status, and machine learning. In a later analysis, previously published TCR beta repertoires from hundreds of donors were re-analyzed and high-resolution HLA genotyping was added so that TCR occurrence patterns could be studied. In the later analysis, no new phenotypic data were used to find candidate immune exposures; instead, reliance was placed on TCR beta sequences and their occurrence across donors. In an earlier analysis of a few hundred of the donors, high-throughput TCR beta sequencing was used to judge whether each TCR beta V gene segment behaved as functional or pseudogenic. Donor age, sex, ethnicity and CMV serostatus were collected together with the repertoire data. Genome-wide SNP genotypes for about 60% of the 666 donors were used in a later genetic analysis, which treated that subset as a discovery cohort. Every repertoire in the discovery cohort had been generated on one and the same sequencing platform. Both class I and class II loci were covered by HLA typing, at four-digit resolution. The number of typed donors differed by locus: roughly 620-630 for A, B, C, DRB1 and DQB1; 522 for DQA1; approximately 600 for DPA1; and roughly 490 for DPB1. Four to six DR-DQ haplotypes were handled as single units for association and clustering, since linkage in the cohort was strong. Among around 400 genotyped donors of the cohort, an average of approximately 250,000 unique TCR beta nucleotide sequences were sequenced per donor, roughly 18% of them non-productive. General findings and caveats noted by the study authors: A few of the identified cytomegalovirus-associated TCR beta chains were confirmed in vitro to be specific for cytomegalovirus antigens. According to a later analysis, parvovirus B19, influenza, CMV and Epstein-Barr virus appeared linked to several top co-occurrence clusters. In a later analysis, HLA-associated TCR beta chains were found to be more clonally expanded and to have lower generation probabilities than equally common non-associated chains. For the cohort, immune exposure information was limited to CMV serostatus. Most TCR sequences were observed very rarely across donors, whereas some public TCRs were present in many individuals. In the study, around 160 TCR beta chains were listed as associated with cytomegalovirus. The authors suggested that the approach could potentially be generalized to other disease states and immunological phenotypes. The presence/absence analyses assumed that sequencing depth was roughly uniform across donors, and that assumption may not be true. When HLA alleles, especially DR and DQ, strongly co-occurred, attributing TCR associations to individual alleles was difficult. A cluster of highly shared sequence variants was judged likely to be a technical artifact of the sequencing pipeline. Most CMV-associated TCR beta chains appeared to be HLA-restricted in a later analysis, and the HLA associations seemed to be driven largely by CMV exposure. At a false discovery rate of 0.05, a later analysis linked under 20,000 TCR beta sequences to specific HLA alleles. According to a later analysis, TCR association rates differed among HLA loci, with DRB1 alleles showing the most associated TCRs and HLA-C alleles showing the fewest. Because some donors lacked HLA typing at each locus, the association tests relied only on the typed subset. According to a later genetic analysis, donors in an Asian-associated ancestry cluster had fewer N-insertions in productive TCRs than the roughly 670-donor mean. A further reported finding was that TCR beta sequences accurately predicted the HLA-A and HLA-B alleles for most subjects in the first cohort. In both the original and validation cohorts, the classifier was reported to diagnose cytomegalovirus status with high specificity and sensitivity. A later genetic analysis associated a missense DCLRE1C variant with V-gene and J-gene trimming of TCR beta chains, and an independent cohort replicated the association. The earlier analysis of 587 of the donors excluded fewer than 20 rarely observed V segments, including chromosome 9 orphons, because counts were too low. Correlated functional status among segregating V segments might reflect linkage disequilibrium, but an unknown experimental factor could not be ruled out. This cohort had only TCR beta chains sequenced, and the lack of alpha or paired-chain data limited which features could be detected. An earlier analysis of 450 to 750 of the donors showed that most TCR beta V segments appeared in productive rearrangements either about 87% or about 30% of the time, which broadly matched IMGT annotations.

The library was produced with the immunoSEQ multiplex PCR assay. The multiplex PCR relied on a mix of 60 forward primers for TCR Vbeta segments and 13 reverse primers for TCR Jbeta segments. The CDR3 region of rearranged TCR beta genes was amplified from genomic DNA with a multiplex PCR assay. The Illumina HiSeq System was used to sequence the amplified TCR beta libraries as 87-base-pair reads. Per the original workflow: A later analysis counted about 82 million unique TCR beta chains across the 666 repertoires, and 9 million to 14 million of these chains were shared by at least two donors. To remove PCR and sequencing errors, raw reads were error-corrected and collapsed into unique sequences using a nearest-neighbor algorithm that merged closely related sequences. CDR3 sequences were aligned to IMGT reference sequences to assign V, D and J gene segments. For a sequence to be retained, a match of at least six nucleotides was required to both a V gene segment and a J gene segment. A rearrangement counted as productive if the CDR3 had no stop codons and remained in frame with V and J, and every other rearrangement counted as non-productive. Following IMGT convention, CDR3 was defined as the stretch from the second conserved V-encoded cysteine up to the conserved J-encoded phenylalanine. The earlier analysis of 587 of the donors excluded sequences that lacked an unambiguous match to a single V gene segment. In an earlier analysis of around 590 of the donors, a V segment was called functional when productive rearrangements were above 56.7%, and segregating when the standard deviation between donors exceeded 5%. A statistical classification framework was developed to diagnose cytomegalovirus status using the catalog of TCR beta chain sequences. A later analysis assigned V and J genes by comparing TCR nucleotide sequences with IMGT/GENE-DB human TR gene sequences. In a later analysis, CDR3 sequences and most-parsimonious VDJ recombination scenarios were assigned using the TCRdist pipeline. In a later analysis, each TCR beta chain was defined by its CDR3 amino acid sequence together with its V-gene family, and reads without a unique V-gene family were excluded. In a later analysis, 450 to 600 highly shared, low-generation-probability nucleotide sequences were removed to address suspected cross-contamination and a sequencing artifact. In a later analysis, a clonal expansion index was calculated for each public chain from normalized within-repertoire ranks of inferred template counts. In a later analysis, generation probabilities were computed using a VDJ recombination model fitted to out-of-frame rearrangements, and the results were checked against IGoR. Hypergeometric tests were used in a later analysis to score TCR-TCR, TCR-HLA and TCR-CMV co-occurrence, with a repertoire-size bias correction applied to the TCR pairs. False discovery rates were estimated in a later analysis by permuting HLA or CMV assignments 20 times. In a later analysis, co-occurring TCRs were grouped using DBSCAN, with TCRdist sequence similarity added in when clustering inside HLA-allele-positive subsets. Repertoires with fewer than 30,000 or more than 120,000 public chains were left out of co-occurrence clustering, as were about 5 repertoires with anomalous nucleotide sharing. TCRdb holds this immuneACCESS table with in-frame rearrangements only. Some clones are missing; in checked studies, unresolved V genes explain under half, and the rest has no known cause. V and J calls and clone size are given by that table; D and trimming were obtained from the DNA. This specimen's table enumerates about 130,000 clones. The biggest ten clones account for less than 2% of the sample.

The cohort comprised around 700 healthy bone marrow donors. At the time of sampling, every cohort member was nominally healthy, though immune exposures that went unrecorded were likely present. The donor was CMV seronegative and belonged to the group of several hundred seronegative cohort members. Every donor gave a peripheral blood sample, and the peripheral blood mononuclear cells from that sample were used for TCR beta sequencing. Genomic DNA was extracted from the blood cell samples with the Qiagen DNeasy Blood Extraction Kit. About this clone: Its antigen target is currently unknown.

Material: PBMCs. The receptor was derived from a young man in good health and CMV-seronegative.

CDR3 region: CASSQEGGRRQPQHF. The DNA sequence follows: TGCGCCAGCAGCCAAGAGGGGGGGAGACGTCAGCCCCAGCATTTT. Recombination joined TRBV4-3 with TRBJ1-5; the D region possibly corresponds to TRBD1 (5 bases align). From a lookup of the germline V gene, CDR1 and CDR2 are LGHNA and YSLEER. At the junction V is shortened by 0 bases and J by 6 bases, with 12 bases in between. From cysteine to phenylalanine, the CDR3 is 15 amino acids long. Only the CDR3 region is kept as DNA, spanning 45 bases read in frame from base 1.